The following is a T cell receptor (beta chain) sequence with its context. Deletions cut 2 bases from V and 4 bases from J, with 9 bases between. The CDR3 sequence is 12 residues long. Germline V gene data show CDR1 as DFQATT and CDR2 as SNEGSKA (reference sequence). This sample is drawn from a study of read filtering for tumor transcriptome and immune sequencing. The overall study: RNA-seq yielded only roughly 85 to 1,400 TCR reads, IR-seq about 4 to 10.27 million.

Bone marrow was sampled from every patient at the time of active disease. The library was built from about 370 ng RNA with molecular barcoded adaptors for alpha/delta and beta/gamma chains. TCRdb itself ran the reads through MiXCR, one entry per CDR3 protein. The sample carries tens of thousands of distinct CDR3 sequences, under 20% recorded once. The source of this sequence is a donor at least 40 years old with multiple myeloma. Sequencing was done on a sample of a population of CD138-negative cells sorted from bone marrow. The rearrangement uses TRBV20-1 and TRBJ2-7; no clear D. The CDR3 nucleotides read TGCAGTGCTAGACTAGTACGGTACGAGCAGTACTTC. It codes for CSARLVRYEQYF.